This TCR beta chain was profiled in a study of control samples from healthy donors and cancer patients. Method: immunoSEQ multiplex PCR; TCRdb's copy keeps in-frame clones and lacks some. This sample has approximately 220,000 clones, with about 93% found just once. The CDR3 length is 17 residues. Germline CDR1 SNHLY, CDR2 FYNNEI. V shed 5 bases, J shed 1 base, and the junction held 8 bases outside the gene matches. Sequencing used blood. V gene TRBV2 combines with J gene TRBJ1-5; TRBD1 matches 10 bases. This sequence originates from a man over 45 in good health. DNA of the CDR3: TGTGCCAGCAGTCCAAAGCGGACAGGGGGAAGCAATCAGCCCCAGCATTTT. This encodes CASSPKRTGGSNQPQHF.